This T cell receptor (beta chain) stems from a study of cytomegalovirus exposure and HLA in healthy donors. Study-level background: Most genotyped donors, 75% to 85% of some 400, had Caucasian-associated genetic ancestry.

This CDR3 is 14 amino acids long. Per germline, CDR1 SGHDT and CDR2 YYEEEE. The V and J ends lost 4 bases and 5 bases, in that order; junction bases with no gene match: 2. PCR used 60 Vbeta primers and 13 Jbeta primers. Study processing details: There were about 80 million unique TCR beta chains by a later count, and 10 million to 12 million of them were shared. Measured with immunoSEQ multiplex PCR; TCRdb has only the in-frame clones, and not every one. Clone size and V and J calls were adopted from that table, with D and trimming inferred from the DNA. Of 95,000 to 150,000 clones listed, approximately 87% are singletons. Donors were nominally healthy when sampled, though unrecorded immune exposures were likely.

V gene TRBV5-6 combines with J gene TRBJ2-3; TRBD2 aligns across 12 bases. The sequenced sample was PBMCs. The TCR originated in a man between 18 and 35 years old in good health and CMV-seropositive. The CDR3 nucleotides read TGTGCCAGCAGCCAGGGACTAGCGGGAGATACGCAGTATTTT. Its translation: CASSQGLAGDTQYF.